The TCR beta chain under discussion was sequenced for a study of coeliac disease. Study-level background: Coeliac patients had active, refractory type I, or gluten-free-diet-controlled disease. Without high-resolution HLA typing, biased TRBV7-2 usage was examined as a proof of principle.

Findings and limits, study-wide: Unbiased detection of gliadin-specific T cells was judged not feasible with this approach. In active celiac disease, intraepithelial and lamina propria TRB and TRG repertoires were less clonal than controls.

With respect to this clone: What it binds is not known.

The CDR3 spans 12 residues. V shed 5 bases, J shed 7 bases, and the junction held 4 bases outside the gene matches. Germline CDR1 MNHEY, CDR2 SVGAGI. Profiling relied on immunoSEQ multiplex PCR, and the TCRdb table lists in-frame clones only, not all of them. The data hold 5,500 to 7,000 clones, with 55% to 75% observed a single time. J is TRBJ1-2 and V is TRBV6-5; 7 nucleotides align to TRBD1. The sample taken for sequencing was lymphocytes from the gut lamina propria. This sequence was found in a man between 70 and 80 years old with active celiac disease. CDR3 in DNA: TGTGCCAGCAGTGCCGGGACAGCTGGCTACACCTTC. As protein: CASSAGTAGYTF.